A selection of T cell receptor beta chains follows, all from one sample in a study of post-analysis software for immune sequencing data. TCRdb redid the calling of the PCR reads with MiXCR, one entry per CDR3 protein. In the table there are 250,000 to 300,000 distinct CDR3 sequences, 30% to 45% of which are singletons. The specimen was blood. These receptors were obtained from a girl aged 10-17 years with multiple sclerosis. The CDR3 runs from the conserved cysteine through the conserved F or W. D genes are given only for firm matches. Clone size is shown for a subset of rows, as once, few, many or a class of expanded clone.

CDR3: CASSPAGAPLNSPLHF; DNA: TGTGCCAGCAGCCCGGCAGGGGCGCCTCTTAATTCACCCCTCCACTTT; size: many; J: TRBJ1-6; V: TRBV5-5; D: NA
CDR3: CASSLLRVQETQYF; DNA: TGTGCCAGCAGTTTATTGAGGGTCCAAGAGACCCAGTACTTC; size: many; J: TRBJ2-5; V: TRBV12-3/TRBV12-4; D: NA
CDR3: CASTLTSGMNNEQFF; DNA: TGTGCCAGCACCCTGACTAGCGGGATGAACAATGAGCAGTTCTTC; size: NA; J: TRBJ2-1; V: TRBV11-1; D: TRBD2
CDR3: CASSRAGAVNYGYTF; DNA: TGTGCCAGCAGTCGAGCGGGGGCGGTTAACTATGGCTACACCTTC; size: NA; J: TRBJ1-2; V: TRBV12-3/TRBV12-4; D: NA
CDR3: CASSLLSGTGWDTEAFF; DNA: TGTGCCAGCAGTCTTCTATCCGGGACAGGGTGGGATACTGAAGCTTTCTTT; size: few; J: TRBJ1-1; V: TRBV6-1; D: TRBD1
CDR3: CASSSTARVETQYF; DNA: TGTGCCAGCAGCTCCACCGCTAGGGTCGAGACCCAGTACTTC; size: once; J: TRBJ2-5; V: TRBV7-6; D: NA
CDR3: CASSEALAPGGYTF; DNA: TGTGCCAGCAGTGAAGCGTTGGCCCCCGGTGGCTACACCTTC; size: many; J: TRBJ1-2; V: TRBV6-1; D: NA
CDR3: CASSADSGANVLTF; DNA: TGTGCCAGCAGTGCTGATTCTGGGGCCAACGTCCTGACTTTC; size: NA; J: TRBJ2-6; V: TRBV6-4; D: NA
CDR3: CASSLRLAGVGDTQYF; DNA: TGTGCCAGCAGCCTCCGTTTAGCGGGAGTGGGAGATACGCAGTATTTT; size: NA; J: TRBJ2-3; V: TRBV7-8; D: TRBD2
CDR3: CASSFAKGDTQYF; DNA: TGTGCCAGCAGCTTTGCGAAAGGGGATACGCAGTATTTT; size: many; J: TRBJ2-3; V: TRBV7-3; D: NA
CDR3: CASSLEGTGKNYGYTF; DNA: TGTGCCAGCAGCCTGGAGGGGACGGGAAAGAACTATGGCTACACCTTC; size: few; J: TRBJ1-2; V: TRBV12-3/TRBV12-4; D: NA
CDR3: CSVVHRQNEQFF; DNA: TGCAGCGTTGTTCACAGGCAGAATGAGCAGTTCTTC; size: NA; J: TRBJ2-1; V: TRBV29-1; D: NA
CDR3: CATSRERESGAQGTQYF; DNA: TGTGCCACCAGCAGAGAGAGGGAAAGCGGGGCCCAAGGGACCCAGTACTTC; size: many; J: TRBJ2-5; V: TRBV15; D: TRBD2
CDR3: CSGEYRAAAFF; DNA: TGCAGCGGAGAGTACAGGGCGGCCGCTTTCTTT; size: NA; J: TRBJ1-1; V: TRBV29-1; D: NA
CDR3: CASSNGGGSPYEQYF; DNA: TGTGCCAGCAGCAATGGAGGAGGCAGTCCCTACGAGCAGTACTTC; size: many; J: TRBJ2-7; V: TRBV11-2; D: NA
CDR3: CASGIDGRGDTQYF; DNA: TGTGCCAGCGGCATAGACGGGAGAGGAGATACGCAGTATTTT; size: NA; J: TRBJ2-3; V: TRBV9; D: NA
CDR3: CSARSKGIVNNYGYTF; DNA: TGCAGTGCTAGAAGTAAGGGAATTGTAAACAACTATGGCTACACCTTC; size: many; J: TRBJ1-2; V: TRBV20-1; D: NA
CDR3: CAISVKGQGASPLHF; DNA: TGTGCCATCAGTGTAAAGGGACAGGGGGCCTCACCCCTCCACTTT; size: few; J: TRBJ1-6; V: TRBV10-3; D: TRBD1